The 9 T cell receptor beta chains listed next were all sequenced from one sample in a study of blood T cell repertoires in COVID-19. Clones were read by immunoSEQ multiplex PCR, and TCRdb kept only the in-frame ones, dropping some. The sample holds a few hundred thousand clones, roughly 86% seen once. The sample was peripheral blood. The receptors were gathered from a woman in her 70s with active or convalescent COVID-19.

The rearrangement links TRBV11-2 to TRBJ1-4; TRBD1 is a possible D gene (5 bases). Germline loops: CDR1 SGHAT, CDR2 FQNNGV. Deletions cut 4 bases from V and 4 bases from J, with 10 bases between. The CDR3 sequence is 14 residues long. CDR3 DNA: TGTGCCAGCAGCTGGGGGGAGGGTAATGAAAAACTGTTTTTT. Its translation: CASSWGEGNEKLFF. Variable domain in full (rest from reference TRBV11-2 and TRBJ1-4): EAGVAQSPRYKIIEKRQSVAFWCNPISGHATLYWYQQILGQGPKLLIQFQNNGVVDDSQLPKDRFSAERLKGVDSTLKIQPAKLEDSAVYLCASSWGEGNEKLFFGSGTQLSVL.

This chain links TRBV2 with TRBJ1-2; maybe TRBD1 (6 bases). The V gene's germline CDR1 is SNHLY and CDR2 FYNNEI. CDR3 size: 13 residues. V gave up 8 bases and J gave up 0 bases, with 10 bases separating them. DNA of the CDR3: TGTGCCAGCTACAGGGAAACTAACTATGGCTACACCTTC. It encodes CASYRETNYGYTF.

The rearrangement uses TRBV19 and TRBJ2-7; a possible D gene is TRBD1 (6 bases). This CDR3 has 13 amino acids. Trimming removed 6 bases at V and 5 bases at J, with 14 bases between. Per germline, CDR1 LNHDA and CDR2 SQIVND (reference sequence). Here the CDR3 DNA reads TGTGCCAGTAGCACTACAGGGCAGGACGAGCAGTACTTC. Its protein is CASSTTGQDEQYF.

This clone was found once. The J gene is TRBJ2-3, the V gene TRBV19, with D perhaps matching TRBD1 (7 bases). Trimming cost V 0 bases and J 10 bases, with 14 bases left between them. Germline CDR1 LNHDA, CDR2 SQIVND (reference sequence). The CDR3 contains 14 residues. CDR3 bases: TGTGCCAGTAGTATAGATCCAGGGGGGTCATCGCAGTATTTT. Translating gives CASSIDPGGSSQYF.

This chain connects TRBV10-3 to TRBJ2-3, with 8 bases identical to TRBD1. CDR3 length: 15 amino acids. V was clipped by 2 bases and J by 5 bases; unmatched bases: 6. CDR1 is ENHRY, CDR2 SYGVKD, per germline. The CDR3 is CAISEPITGGDTQYF. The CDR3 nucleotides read TGTGCCATCAGTGAGCCAATAACAGGGGGAGATACGCAGTATTTT.

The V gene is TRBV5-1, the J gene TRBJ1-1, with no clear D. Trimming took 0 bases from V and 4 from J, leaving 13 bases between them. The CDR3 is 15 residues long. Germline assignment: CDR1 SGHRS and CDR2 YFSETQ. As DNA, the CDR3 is TGCGCCAGCAGCTTGGCCGGGGAATGGGGCACTGAAGCTTTCTTT. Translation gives CASSLAGEWGTEAFF.

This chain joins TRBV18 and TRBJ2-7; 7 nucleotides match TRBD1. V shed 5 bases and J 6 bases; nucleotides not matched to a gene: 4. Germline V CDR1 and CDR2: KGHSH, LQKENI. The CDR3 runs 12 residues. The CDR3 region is CASSIGTVEQYF. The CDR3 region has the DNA TGTGCCAGCTCAATCGGGACAGTCGAGCAGTACTTC. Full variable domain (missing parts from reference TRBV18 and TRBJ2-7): NAGVMQNPRHLVRRRGQEARLRCSPMKGHSHVYWYRQLPEEGLKFMVYLQKENIIDESGMPKERFSAEFPKEGPSILRIQQVVRGDSAAYFCASSIGTVEQYFGPGTRLTVT.

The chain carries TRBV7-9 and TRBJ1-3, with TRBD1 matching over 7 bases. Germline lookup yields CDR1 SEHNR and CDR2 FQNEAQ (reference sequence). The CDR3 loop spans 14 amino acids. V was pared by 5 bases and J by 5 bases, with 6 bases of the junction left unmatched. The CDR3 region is CASSQQGIRNTIYF. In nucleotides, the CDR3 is TGTGCCAGCAGCCAACAGGGGATAAGAAACACCATATATTTT.

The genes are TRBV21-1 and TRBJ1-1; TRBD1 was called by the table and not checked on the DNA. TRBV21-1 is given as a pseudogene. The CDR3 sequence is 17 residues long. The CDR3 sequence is CASTPDIRGAMNTEAFF. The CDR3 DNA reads TGTGCCAGCACCCCGGACATCCGAGGAGCCATGAACACTGAAGCTTTCTTT.